This T cell receptor (beta chain) was found in a study of blood T cell repertoires in COVID-19. Background on the study: PBMCs, B-cell-depleted T cells, or T cells were the source of the cDNA or gDNA that made up the material.

How the authors handled the data: Reference gene primer amplification in the assay estimated nucleated cell counts. Libraries were prepared by immunoSEQ multiplex PCR; TCRdb keeps only in-frame clonotypes and omits some of them. V, J and clone size derive from that table, while D and trimming were established from the DNA sequence. The table records about 100,000 clones, about 91% of them present only once. Trimming took 7 bases from V and 6 from J; bases not matched to a gene: 8. Germline V gives CDR1 MNHEY, CDR2 SVGAGI. CDR3 length equals 14 residues. Sample: peripheral blood. The clonotype originates from a human donor in a cohort sampled during active COVID-19. The V gene is TRBV6-5, the J gene TRBJ2-1, with 8 bases matching TRBD2. The CDR3: CASIWGTSTNEQFF. CDR3 in DNA: TGTGCCAGCATCTGGGGGACTAGTACCAATGAGCAGTTCTTC.